This T cell receptor (beta chain) was profiled in a study of blood T cells in healthy people across ages. Through a sample-barcoded 5' primer and a J-beta primer mix, a second PCR was run for 7 to 11 cycles. MiXCR, run by TCRdb on the 5' RACE reads, gives a single entry per CDR3 protein. The table has around 710,000 distinct CDR3 sequences, 40% to 45% seen once. Germline V gene data show CDR1 as SEHNR and CDR2 as FQNEAQ (reference sequence). V was shortened by 6 bases and J by 3 bases, with 22 bases between the two germline ends. The CDR3 contains 17 residues. This clonotype has just a few counts. The sample consisted of blood. This TCR was sampled from a woman in her fifties or sixties in good health. The gene calls are TRBV7-9 and TRBJ2-3; a possible D gene is TRBD1 (5 bases). CDR3 nucleotide sequence: TGTGCCAGCAGGAAAGCCGGTGCAGGGTTGTATACAGATACGCAGTATTTT. It codes for CASRKAGAGLYTDTQYF.